Presented here are 2 T cell receptor beta chains from one specimen sequenced in a study of shared clonotypes between healthy human individuals. Terminally differentiated effector memory CD45RA+ cells were excluded from the naive CD8 cells, which were CD45RO-negative and positively selected for CCR7. Generated by immunoSEQ multiplex PCR, the TCRdb table keeps only in-frame clones and is missing some. The sample includes more than 600,000 clones, 92% of them seen just once. Sequencing used naive CD8+ T cells sorted from blood. The receptors derive from a man younger than 45 in good health.

The chain links TRBV9 to TRBJ2-7; the D gene is possibly TRBD1 (8 bases). Germline CDR1 reads SGDLS; CDR2 reads YYNGEE. With 4 bases removed from V and 9 bases from J, the gap between germline ends came to 20 bases. The CDR3 covers 14 residues. DNA for the CDR3: TGTGCCAGCAGCCCAGGGGGCGGGAGTCAGGTGCAGTACTTC. Translation: CASSPGGGSQVQYF.

The V call is TRBV18, the J call TRBJ1-5; the match to TRBD1 covers 7 bases. Germline assignment: CDR1 KGHSH and CDR2 LQKENI. Trimming removed 3 bases from V and 6 bases from J; junction bases left unmatched: 2. The CDR3 contains 13 residues. The CDR3 DNA reads TGTGCCAGCTCACCGCCAGGGGGTCAGCCCCAGCATTTT. This translates into CASSPPGGQPQHF.